These 20 T cell receptor beta chains came from one sample sequenced in a study of early T cells in non-severe SARS-CoV-2 infection. Using its own MiXCR run on the 5' RACE reads, TCRdb lists one record per CDR3 protein. This table holds tens of thousands of distinct CDR3 sequences, approximately 12% found once. Sequencing was performed on whole blood. The receptors were gathered from an adult who was a healthcare worker with PCR-confirmed SARS-CoV-2 infection or an uninfected control (not recorded which).

This clonotype was seen more than once but under ten times. V is TRBV5-8 and J is TRBJ2-2, with D unresolved. V was shortened by 5 bases and J by 5 bases, with 10 bases between the two germline ends. CDR1 and CDR2 from the germline V gene are SGHTS and YDEGEE. The CDR3 contains 13 residues. The CDR3 protein is CASRASMTGELFF. In nucleotides, the CDR3 is TGTGCCAGCAGGGCTTCCATGACCGGGGAGCTGTTTTTT.

This clonotype was observed a few times. V is TRBV29-1 and J is TRBJ1-1; D is ambiguous. Trimming took 8 bases from V and 1 from J, leaving 8 bases between them. The CDR3 covers 11 residues. Germline values: CDR1 SQVTM, CDR2 ANQGSEA. CDR3 sequence (DNA): TGCAGCCCCGAAGAGAACACTGAAGCTTTCTTT. Translating gives CSPEENTEAFF.

The table lists this clonotype with many counts. This chain uses TRBV5-1 with TRBJ1-1; 8 bases agree with TRBD1. The J segment lost 6 bases and the V segment lost 6 bases, leaving 28 bases of the junction unmatched. The CDR3 totals 20 residues. The V gene's germline CDR1 is SGHRS and CDR2 YFSETQ. CDR3 sequence reads: CASKTVKIPRDRGDVAEAFF. CDR3 sequence (DNA): TGCGCCAGCAAAACAGTTAAAATTCCCCGCGACAGGGGAGATGTGGCTGAAGCTTTCTTT.

The rearrangement joins TRBV28 to TRBJ2-7; D gene ambiguous. CDR3 length equals 14 residues. V was pared by 3 bases and J by 4 bases, with 13 bases between. The germline gives CDR1 MDHEN, CDR2 SYDVKM. The CDR3 DNA reads as TGTGCCAGCAGTTTGATCGCCCCCGTTTACGAGCAGTACTTC. It is translated as CASSLIAPVYEQYF.

The chain recombines TRBV5-5 with TRBJ2-1; no definite D call. Germline V gene sequence: CDR1 SGHKS, CDR2 YYEKEE (reference sequence). The CDR3 runs 11 residues. V was shortened by 0 bases and J by 6 bases, with 1 base between the two germline ends. This CDR3 is CASSLGNEQFF. DNA for the CDR3: TGTGCCAGCAGCTTGGGCAATGAGCAGTTCTTC.

This clonotype was counted ten times or more. V is TRBV27 and J is TRBJ2-7; D may be TRBD1 or TRBD2 (5 bases each). Germline CDR1 reads MNHEY; CDR2 reads SMNVEV (reference sequence). Trimming stripped 10 bases from V and 1 base from J, with 17 bases between. The CDR3 is 14 amino acids. In DNA, the CDR3 is TGTGCCACGCCCGGGCAGGGAGTATCCTACGAGCAGTACTTC. This codes for CATPGQGVSYEQYF.

This clonotype came up many times. The CDR3 sequence is CASSLAENQPQHF. In nucleotides, the CDR3 is TGTGCCAGCAGTTTAGCCGAGAATCAGCCCCAGCATTTT. The chain is built from TRBV12-3 or TRBV12-4 and TRBJ1-5; D unclear. The germline V and J ends were trimmed by 0 bases and 4 bases, with 4 bases remaining between them. This CDR3 is 13 amino acids long.

Ten or more counts support this clonotype. The chain combines TRBV29-1 with TRBJ1-1; the D gene is possibly TRBD1 (5 bases). Germline CDR1 reads SQVTM; CDR2 reads ANQGSEA. This CDR3 is 12 amino acids long. Trimming cost V 7 bases and J 7 bases, with 16 bases left between them. The CDR3 region is CSAVRDSGEAFF. DNA for the CDR3: TGCAGCGCCGTCCGGGACTCCGGTGAAGCTTTCTTT.

V is TRBV2 and J is TRBJ1-2, with no clear D. Trimming left V 4 bases short and J 4 bases short, with 7 bases between. Germline loops: CDR1 SNHLY, CDR2 FYNNEI. CDR3 length: 12 residues. In nucleotides, the CDR3 is TGTGCCAGCAGTGGGAGTTCCTATGGCTACACCTTC. This encodes CASSGSSYGYTF.

Many counts were recorded for this clonotype. The chain employs TRBV2 and TRBJ2-7, with 11 bases matching TRBD2. Germline CDR1 is SNHLY and CDR2 is FYNNEI. J gave up 2 bases and V 6 bases, and 6 bases lay outside the gene matches. This CDR3 has 15 amino acids. The CDR3, as DNA: TGTGCCAGCAGCGGGACGACTAGCGGGGCCTACGAGCAGTACTTC. It codes for CASSGTTSGAYEQYF.

The chain uses TRBV6-2 or TRBV6-3 and TRBJ2-1; weak D call: TRBD1 (5 bases). Deletions cut 2 bases from V and 12 bases from J, with 14 bases between. Germline V CDR1 and CDR2: MNHEY, SVGEGT. This CDR3 is built from 13 residues. The DNA for the CDR3 is TGTGCCAGCAGTTACCAGGGATTAGAAGGGCAGTTCTTC. Protein product: CASSYQGLEGQFF.

The gene calls are TRBV2 and TRBJ2-5; TRBD2 aligns across 9 bases. The CDR3 length is 15 residues. With 3 bases clipped from V and 3 bases from J, the junction kept 5 bases outside the gene matches. From germline, CDR1 is SNHLY and CDR2 FYNNEI. The CDR3 coding sequence is TGTGCCAGCAGTGATGTGGGACTAGCAGAAGAGACCCAGTACTTC. Protein product: CASSDVGLAEETQYF.

This chain connects TRBV7-9 to TRBJ1-4, with 7 nucleotides matching TRBD1. Germline V lookup: CDR1 SEHNR, CDR2 FQNEAQ (reference sequence). This CDR3 is 14 amino acids long. The J segment lost 2 bases and the V segment lost 5 bases, leaving 2 bases of the junction unmatched. The CDR3: CASSPTGTNEKLFF. The CDR3 nucleotides read TGTGCCAGCAGCCCGACAGGGACTAATGAAAAACTGTTTTTT.

This chain joins TRBV6-1 and TRBJ1-2, with 7 bases lining up with TRBD1. Germline V gene lookup returns CDR1 MNHNS and CDR2 SASEGT. The V gene end was trimmed by 0 bases and the J gene end by 4 bases; junction bases not matched to a gene: 5. This CDR3 has 15 amino acids. The chain's CDR3 is CASSEALGDSYGYTF. CDR3 nucleotides: TGTGCCAGCAGTGAAGCGCTTGGGGACAGCTATGGCTACACCTTC.

This chain links TRBV7-6 with TRBJ1-4; no firm D call. Per germline, CDR1 SGHVS and CDR2 FNYEAQ. Trimming left V 5 bases short and J 8 bases short, with 15 bases between. The CDR3 extends over 14 amino acids. CDR3 in amino acids: CASSTVTGYEKLFF. The CDR3 DNA follows: TGTGCCAGCAGCACCGTGACGGGGTACGAAAAACTGTTTTTT.

The rearrangement uses TRBV7-8 and TRBJ2-1; 9 bases are shared with TRBD1. CDR1 and CDR2 from the germline V gene are SGHVS and FQNEAQ. The CDR3 extends over 16 amino acids. V shed 5 bases, J shed 3 bases, and the junction held 8 bases outside the gene matches. The CDR3 region has the DNA TGTGCCAGCAGCGCAACCCGGGACAGGGACTACAATGAGCAGTTCTTC. Translating it yields CASSATRDRDYNEQFF. Based on the CDR3 plus reference TRBV7-8 and TRBJ2-1, the full variable domain is GAGVSQSPRYKVAKRGQDVALRCDPISGHVSLFWYQQALGQGPEFLTYFQNEAQLDKSGLPSDRFFAERPEGSVSTLKIQRTQQEDSAVYLCASSATRDRDYNEQFFGPGTRLTVL.

This clonotype has just a few counts. The chain combines TRBV19 with TRBJ2-1, with D possibly TRBD1 on 5 matching bases. The CDR3 contains 13 residues. Trimming removed 0 bases at V and 10 bases at J, with 10 bases between. Germline CDR1 and CDR2: LNHDA and SQIVND (reference sequence). The chain's CDR3 is CASSIEQGGEQFF. In DNA, the CDR3 is TGTGCCAGTAGTATAGAGCAGGGCGGCGAGCAGTTCTTC.

V is TRBV7-2 and J is TRBJ2-5; TRBD2 might be the D (5 bases). Looked up from germline, CDR1 is SGHTA and CDR2 is FQGNSA. The CDR3 spans 15 residues. Trimming took off 0 bases at V and 4 bases at J, with 12 bases between the two ends. CDR3 nucleotide sequence: TGTGCCAGCAGCTTAGCGTACCTACGGGGAGAGACCCAGTACTTC. Its protein product is CASSLAYLRGETQYF.

At least ten counts were recorded for this clonotype. The chain couples TRBV6-2 or TRBV6-3 to TRBJ1-1, with D unresolved. Trimming shortened V by 6 bases and J by 11 bases, and 16 bases separated the two germline ends. The CDR3 is made up of 12 amino acids. Germline assignment: CDR1 MNHEY and CDR2 SVGEGT. The CDR3 nucleotides are TGTGCCAGCAGCAGGACTTACCCGGGTGCTTTCTTT. The encoded protein is CASSRTYPGAFF.

The chain uses TRBV29-1 and TRBJ1-1; 7 bases align to TRBD1. Germline trimming cut 6 bases from V and 4 bases from J; bases unmatched to any gene: 11. The CDR3 length is 14 residues. Germline lookup yields CDR1 SQVTM and CDR2 ANQGSEA. CDR3 sequence reads: CSVGMRGLVTEAFF. DNA of the CDR3: TGCAGCGTAGGGATGAGGGGGCTTGTCACTGAAGCTTTCTTT.